This T cell receptor (beta chain) was observed in a study of lymphopenia after photon versus proton radiotherapy. Study findings and constraints: Post-nadir TCR diversity decline inversely tracked overall survival among those who died. After the lymphocyte nadir, photon-treated repertoires showed oligoclonal expansion, especially of CD8+ Temra cells. Only patients who died were analyzed for survival; proton advantage is unproven. Proton therapy kept repertoires fairly stable, unlike photons, which gained effector/memory cells.

Clones were read by immunoSEQ multiplex PCR, and TCRdb kept only the in-frame ones, dropping some. This table has roughly 49,000 clones, roughly nine tenths appearing once. The germline CDR1 and CDR2 sequences are KGHSH and LQKENI. The CDR3 length is 14 residues. Trimming removed 3 bases from V and 8 bases from J, with 11 bases in between. In the case of this clone: No antigen is known for it.

The source material was peripheral blood, sampled from a patient treated with photon-based radiotherapy. The chain has TRBV18 and TRBJ1-6, with unresolved D. This TCR was sampled from a woman between 35 and 50 years old with cholangiocarcinoma. For the CDR3, the DNA is TGTGCCAGCTCACCTACCGTCCCGGATTCACCCCTCCACTTT. This sequence encodes CASSPTVPDSPLHF.